Listed below are T cell receptor beta chains from one sample, sequenced in a study of tumor-infiltrating lymphocytes in primary liver carcinoma. MiXCR, applied by TCRdb to the multiplex PCR reads, yields one record per CDR3 protein. The table records 40,000 to 50,000 distinct CDR3 sequences, over 65% of them present only once. The specimen sequenced was liver tumor tissue from sampling region 3. These receptors originate from a man in his forties with primary liver carcinoma and hepatitis B virus infection. The CDR3 runs from the conserved cysteine through the conserved F or W. Each record gives: J gene, D gene, V gene, clone size, CDR3 DNA, CDR3 protein. A D gene is named only where the DNA matches it firmly. Clone size is not always given. Where it is, it says once, few, many or a class for expanded clones.

TRBJ1-3 . TRBV4-1 . TGCGCCAGCAGCCCGCCCCGGACAGTATTCTCTGGAAATACCATATATTTT CASSPPRTVFSGNTIYF
TRBJ2-1 . TRBV11-2 . TGTGCCATCGGGCAAGACCAGTCATCCTACAATGAGAAGTTCTTC CAIGQDQSSYNEKFF
TRBJ2-4 . TRBV6-1 . TGTGCCAGCCTGGGCCCCCGGGAAAATATTCAGTACTTC CASLGPRENIQYF
TRBJ1-2 TRBD1 TRBV7-9 . TGTGCCAGCAGCCCCCTCACGGAGGGGGCAGGTGACTACACCTTC CASSPLTEGAGDYTF
TRBJ2-1 . TRBV28 . TGTGCCAGCAGTTTCCGGGACTTCGCCTACAATGAGCAGTTCTTC CASSFRDFAYNEQFF
TRBJ2-7 TRBD2 TRBV6-5 . TGTGCCAGCAGTTACAGGGAGGGCCGGTACGATCAGTACTTC CASSYREGRYDQYF
TRBJ2-7 . TRBV11-2 . TGTGTCAGCAGCTTAACTGAGACCGCCTACGAGCAGTACTTC CVSSLTETAYEQYF
TRBJ1-3 . TRBV28 many TGTGCCAGCAGTTTTGGGAGGGCGATGAGAAACACCATATATTTT CASSFGRAMRNTIYF
TRBJ1-1 . TRBV7-8 few TGTGCCAGCAGTCAAGGGGGGGGGAGGGACACTGAAGCTTTCTTT CASSQGGGRDTEAFF
TRBJ2-7 TRBD2 TRBV12-3/TRBV12-4 . TGTGCCAGCAGTTTGTTAGCGGGTGGGCCTTCCTACGAGCAGTACTTC CASSLLAGGPSYEQYF
TRBJ2-1 . TRBV11-2 . TGTGCCAGCAGCCTCTCCTACCGGGGTCCCATGAAACGGGTTCGCTCCTACAATGAGCAGCTCTTC CASSLSYRGPMKRVRSYNEQLF
TRBJ2-7 . TRBV28 . TGCGCCAGCTCTAGTAGGACGCCCGGCCACTTC CASSSRTPGHF
TRBJ1-6 . TRBV6-5 once TGTGCCAGCAGCGCGGACGGTTTGGACTCACCCCTCCAGTTT CASSADGLDSPLQF
TRBJ2-1 . TRBV7-7 . TGTGCTAGCAGCTTATCTGAGGCGGATGAGCAGTTCTTC CASSLSEADEQFF
TRBJ2-7 . TRBV29-1 medium-sized TGCAGCGCTACTGTGGCCGTGGGGATGTACGAGCAGTACTTC CSATVAVGMYEQYF
TRBJ1-6 . TRBV4-1 few TGCGCCAACAGCCCTATAGGATGGGACGTTAATTCACCCCTCCACTTT CANSPIGWDVNSPLHF
TRBJ2-2 . TRBV28 . TGTGCCAGCCTCGGGGCGCAGGGAGCCGGAGAGCTGTTTTTT CASLGAQGAGELFF
TRBJ1-1 . TRBV5-4 . TGTGCCAGCAGCTTTGGGGCCGCTACAGCGAACACTGAAGCTTTCTTT CASSFGAATANTEAFF
TRBJ1-5 TRBD1 TRBV20-1 . TGCAGTGCTTTAGGACAGGACGATCAGCCCCAGCATTTT CSALGQDDQPQHF
TRBJ2-7 . TRBV4-1 once TGCGCCAGTAGCTTAGTTCGGGACCGCATCTACGAGCAGTACTTC CASSLVRDRIYEQYF
TRBJ2-7 . TRBV11-2 . TGTGCCAGCAGCTTAACTGACACTGTCTACGAGCAATGCTTC CASSLTDTVYEQCF
TRBJ2-1 TRBD2 TRBV11-2 . TGTGCCAGCAGCTTAGCACTAGCGGGAGCGAAGAATGAGCAGTTCTTC CASSLALAGAKNEQFF
TRBJ2-3 . TRBV10-3 . TGTGCCATCAGTGGGTCGCTGGGTACGGCTAGCAGGAGCACAGATACGCAGTACTTT CAISGSLGTASRSTDTQYF
TRBJ2-7 . TRBV11-2 . TGTGCAAGCGGCAGAGCAGGGTCCAAGCAGTACTTC CASGRAGSKQYF
TRBJ2-7 . TRBV7-8 . TGTGCCAGCAGCTTTTTACGGACGAACTCCTACGAGCAGTACTTC CASSFLRTNSYEQYF
TRBJ2-7 TRBD1 TRBV11-2 . TGTACCAGCAGCTTACAAGGGACAGGGCTACAGGAGCAGTACTTC CTSSLQGTGLQEQYF
TRBJ2-5 . TRBV11-2 . TGTGCAAGCAGATCCCGGAACTCAGCCCACCAAGAGACCCAGTACTTC CASRSRNSAHQETQYF
TRBJ2-7 TRBD1 TRBV12-3/TRBV12-4 . TGTGCCGGCAGTGATCAGGGGACAGGGGGCAGCGAGCAGTACTTC CAGSDQGTGGSEQYF
TRBJ1-4 . TRBV28 . TGTGCCAACTGTTCCCGGGACGGAGATAATGAAAAACTGTTTTTT CANCSRDGDNEKLFF
TRBJ2-7 TRBD2 TRBV6-1 once TGTGCCGGCAGTGAAGGAACCCTCGGCGCGGGAGGTTACGAGCAGTACTTC CAGSEGTLGAGGYEQYF
TRBJ2-1 TRBD2 TRBV28 many TGTGCCAGCAGTTTACCGCGACAGGCCCTACCCGGGACTAGGAGCTCCTACAATGAGCAGTTCTTC CASSLPRQALPGTRSSYNEQFF
TRBJ2-1 . TRBV11-1 . TGTGCCAACAGCTTAGACCGGGCAAATGAGCAGCTCTTC CANSLDRANEQLF
TRBJ2-3 . TRBV29-1 . TGCAGTGTTGAAAGCAAGGGTGGCACAGATACGCAGTATTTT CSVESKGGTDTQYF
TRBJ2-1 . TRBV11-2 . TGTGCCAGCAGCCTCTCCTACCGGGGTACCGTGAAACAGGTTCGCACCTACAATGAGCACTTCTTC CASSLSYRGTVKQVRTYNEHFF
TRBJ1-3 . TRBV6-5 . TGTGCCAGTTTCGGGGCCAGCTCTGGAAACACCATATATTTT CASFGASSGNTIYF
TRBJ2-5 TRBD2 TRBV11-2 . TGTGCCAGCAACTTACGTTCCGGACTAGCGGCGTACCAAGAGACCCAGTACTTC CASNLRSGLAAYQETQYF
TRBJ1-2 . TRBV4-2 . TGTGCCAGCAGCCAAGATGCGGGGCGCGGGCGTGGCTACACCTTC CASSQDAGRGRGYTF
TRBJ2-1 . TRBV12-3/TRBV12-4 . TGTGCCAACATGACTAGTGGGATAATGGGTGAGCAGTTCTTC CANMTSGIMGEQFF
TRBJ2-7 TRBD1 TRBV29-1 many TGCAGCGCCTCCGCCGGGACAGACTACGAGCAGTACTTC CSASAGTDYEQYF
TRBJ2-6 . TRBV7-9 . TGTGCCAGCAGTCCGAATAGGTGTATGGGGGCCAACGTCCTGACTTTC CASSPNRCMGANVLTF
TRBJ2-7 . TRBV11-2 . TGTGCCAGCAGCTTACTCGTTGGACTAGTGGGAGGGGGGTACGAGCAGTACTTC CASSLLVGLVGGGYEQYF
TRBJ2-5 TRBD2 TRBV5-4 . TGTGTCAGCAGCGATCGACTAGCGGGGTACAGTGAGCAGCTCTTC CVSSDRLAGYSEQLF
TRBJ2-7 . TRBV11-2 . TGTGTCAACAGCTTCGGAGTTCCTCGAGTCGAGCAGTACTTC CVNSFGVPRVEQYF
TRBJ2-3 TRBD1 TRBV7-3 many TGTGCCAGCAGCTCGACAGGGGCCCCCACAGATACGCAGTATTTT CASSSTGAPTDTQYF
TRBJ2-5 TRBD2 TRBV12-3/TRBV12-4 . TGCGCCAGCAGTTCGGGGACTAGGGCCTTCTTC CASSSGTRAFF
TRBJ1-2 TRBD1 TRBV29-1 . TGCGGCGCCAGGGACAGGGGAGACCTGGACTATGGCTACACCTTC CGARDRGDLDYGYTF
TRBJ1-5 . TRBV6-5 . TGTGCCAGCAGGAAAGGAGGCTTTAATCAGCCCCAGCATTTT CASRKGGFNQPQHF
TRBJ1-1 . TRBV6-2/TRBV6-3 . TGTGCCAACAGTCGTGGATTTGAAGCTTTCTTT CANSRGFEAFF
TRBJ1-4 TRBD1 TRBV18 . TGTGCCAGCTCACCGATCCCGGGACAGGGGAATGACAAACTGTTTTTT CASSPIPGQGNDKLFF
TRBJ2-3 . TRBV28 many TGTGCCAGCATCGATAGGGGGTGGGGCACAGATACGCAGTATTTT CASIDRGWGTDTQYF
TRBJ1-1 . TRBV6-5 . TGTACCAGCAGTTACGGGGGTAGTAACACTGAGGCTTTCTTT CTSSYGGSNTEAFF
TRBJ2-6 . TRBV6-5 . TGTGCCAGTAGTCTTTGCACAGGGATGAAAGCTGGGGCCAACGTCATGACTTTC CASSLCTGMKAGANVMTF
TRBJ1-2 . TRBV5-4 . TGTGCCAGCAGCTTGGCCGGCAACCATGGCTACACCTTC CASSLAGNHGYTF